The present entry profiles one TCR beta chain with its context. What it recognizes is unknown. Germline is not matched at one junction end, which may reflect a read error. TCR beta cDNA was prepared out of roughly 520 ng total RNA by means of a constant-region primer. Library construction for TCR beta comprised three nested multiplex PCR rounds performed with slightly modified ARM-PCR. The study ran its first two PCR rounds for nine to ten cycles each, using TRBV1-TRBV30 forward primers and a C-beta reverse primer. TCRdb fed the multiplex PCR reads into MiXCR, producing one record per CDR3 protein. The sample lists hundreds of thousands of distinct CDR3 sequences; about three fifths were seen once. These data come from a study of tumor-infiltrating lymphocytes in primary liver carcinoma. Study context: All patients, whether men or women, fell within 30 to 69 years of age. Study findings and constraints: Tumor top-250-clone fractions significantly exceeded those of blood (p = 0.039). Whereas tumor region pairs overlapped more, tumor-adjacent and tumor-blood pairs overlapped less.

The CDR3 has 17 residues. CDR1 and CDR2 (germline): MDHEN, SYDVKM. The authors took blood RNA from unsorted whole blood and also extracted germline DNA. Blood samples of about 4 milliliters were drawn preoperatively. The receptor comes from a woman younger than 45 with primary liver carcinoma and hepatitis B virus infection. The chain joins TRBV28 to TRBJ2-1; 9 bases agree with TRBD2. The sequenced sample was peripheral blood. CDR3 region: CTSSLGLASSSYNEQFF. The CDR3 nucleotides are TGTACCAGCAGTTTGGGACTAGCCTCAAGCTCCTACAATGAGCAGTTCTTC. Complete variable domain (other parts from reference TRBV28 and TRBJ2-1): DVKVTQSSRYLVKRTGEKVFLECVQDMDHENMFWYRQDPGLGLRLIYFSYDVKMKEKGDIPEGYSVSREKKERFSLILESASTNQTSMYLCTSSLGLASSSYNEQFFGPGTRLTVL.